This T cell receptor beta chain was captured by sequencing in a study of shared clonotypes between healthy human individuals. For the study at large: Per donor, three plates held CD4 naive cells, three held CD4 memory, two held CD8 naive and one held CD8 memory.

Naive CD8 cells were CD45RO-negative, positively selected for CCR7, excluding terminally differentiated effector memory CD45RA+ cells. Donors, healthy HIV-negative adults, lacked recent acute infections or vaccinations. The donors, all of them Caucasian adults, lived in Nashville, Tennessee. Method: immunoSEQ multiplex PCR; TCRdb's copy keeps in-frame clones and lacks some. The data contain about 2.2 million clones, approximately 92% of them singletons. On this clone itself: The antigen remains undetermined.

V lost 4 bases and J 0 bases, leaving 14 bases between the germline ends. Germline V gene data show CDR1 as SGHTS and CDR2 as YDEGEE. This CDR3 is built from 16 residues. The study, taken as a whole, reports: The naive CD4 repertoires of a few donors were compared, and roughly 5% of clonotypes were shared.

Material: naive CD8+ T cells from PBMCs. V is TRBV5-8 and J is TRBJ2-1; D assignment may be TRBD1 or TRBD2 (6 bases each). The sequence was obtained from a young man in good health. Some clones in this sample may be carry-over from other donors' samples. The CDR3 nucleotides are TGTGCCAGCAGCCCCACGGGGGCTAGCTCCTACAATGAGCAGTTCTTC. Amino acid sequence: CASSPTGASSYNEQFF.